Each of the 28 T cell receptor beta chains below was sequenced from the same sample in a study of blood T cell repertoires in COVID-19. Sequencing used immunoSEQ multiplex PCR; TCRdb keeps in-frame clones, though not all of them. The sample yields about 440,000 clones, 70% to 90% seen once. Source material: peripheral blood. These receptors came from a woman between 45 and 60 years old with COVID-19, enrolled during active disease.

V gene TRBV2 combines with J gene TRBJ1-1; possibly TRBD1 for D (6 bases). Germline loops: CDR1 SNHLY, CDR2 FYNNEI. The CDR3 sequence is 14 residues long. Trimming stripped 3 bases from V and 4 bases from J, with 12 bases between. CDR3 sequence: CASSEGAGSTEAFF. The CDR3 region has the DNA TGTGCCAGCAGTGAGGGGGCAGGGTCCACTGAAGCTTTCTTT.

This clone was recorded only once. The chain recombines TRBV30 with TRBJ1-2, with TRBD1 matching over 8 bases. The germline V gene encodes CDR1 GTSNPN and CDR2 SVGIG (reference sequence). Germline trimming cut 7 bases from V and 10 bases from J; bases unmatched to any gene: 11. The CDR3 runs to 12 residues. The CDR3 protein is CAFDPGQVSYTF. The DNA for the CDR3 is TGTGCCTTCGATCCGGGACAGGTTTCCTACACCTTC.

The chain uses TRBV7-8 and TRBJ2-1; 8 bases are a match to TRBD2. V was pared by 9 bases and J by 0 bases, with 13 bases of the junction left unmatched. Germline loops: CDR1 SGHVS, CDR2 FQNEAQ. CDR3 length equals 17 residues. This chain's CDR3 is CASTLPGGGVSYNEQFF. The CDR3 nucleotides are TGTGCCAGTACCCTTCCCGGGGGGGGAGTCTCCTACAATGAGCAGTTCTTC.

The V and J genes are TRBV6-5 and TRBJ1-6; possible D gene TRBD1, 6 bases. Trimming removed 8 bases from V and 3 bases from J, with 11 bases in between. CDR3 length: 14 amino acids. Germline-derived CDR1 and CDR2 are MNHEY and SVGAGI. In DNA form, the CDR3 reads TGTGCCAGCGCCACAGGGAACTATAATTCACCCCTCCACTTT. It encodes CASATGNYNSPLHF.

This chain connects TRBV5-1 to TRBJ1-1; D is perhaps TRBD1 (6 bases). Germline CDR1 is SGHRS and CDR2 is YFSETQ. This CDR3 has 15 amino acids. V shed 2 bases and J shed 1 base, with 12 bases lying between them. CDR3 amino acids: CASSLTGTPNTEAFF. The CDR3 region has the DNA TGCGCCAGCAGCTTAACCGGGACACCGAACACTGAAGCTTTCTTT.

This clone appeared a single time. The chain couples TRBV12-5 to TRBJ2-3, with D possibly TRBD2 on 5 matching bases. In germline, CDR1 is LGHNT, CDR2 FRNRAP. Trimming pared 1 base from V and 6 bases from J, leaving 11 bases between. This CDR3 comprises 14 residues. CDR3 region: CASGLDGGSDTQYF. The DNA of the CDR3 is TGTGCTAGTGGTTTGGACGGAGGTTCTGATACGCAGTATTTT.

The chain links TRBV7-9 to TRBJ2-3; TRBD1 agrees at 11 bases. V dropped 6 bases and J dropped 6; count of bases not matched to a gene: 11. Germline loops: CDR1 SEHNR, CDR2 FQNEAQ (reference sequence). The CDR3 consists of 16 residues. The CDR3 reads CASSALDRGLGDTQYF. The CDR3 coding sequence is TGTGCCAGCAGTGCCTTGGACAGGGGGCTAGGGGATACGCAGTATTTT.

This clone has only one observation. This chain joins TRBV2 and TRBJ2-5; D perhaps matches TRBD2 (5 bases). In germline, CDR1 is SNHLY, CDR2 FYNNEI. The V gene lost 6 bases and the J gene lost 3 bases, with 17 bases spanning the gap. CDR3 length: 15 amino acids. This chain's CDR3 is CASSGERGKEETQYF. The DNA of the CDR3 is TGTGCCAGCAGCGGAGAAAGAGGGAAGGAAGAGACCCAGTACTTC. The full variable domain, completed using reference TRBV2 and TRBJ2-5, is EPEVTQTPSHQVTQMGQEVILRCVPISNHLYFYWYRQILGQKVEFLVSFYNNEISEKSEIFDDQFSVERPDGSNFTLKIRSTKLEDSAMYFCASSGERGKEETQYFGPGTRLLVL.

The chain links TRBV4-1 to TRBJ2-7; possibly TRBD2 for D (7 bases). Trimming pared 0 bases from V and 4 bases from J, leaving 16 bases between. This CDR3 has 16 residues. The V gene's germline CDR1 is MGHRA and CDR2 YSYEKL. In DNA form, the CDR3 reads TGCGCCAGCAGCCAAGAAGGGGGGGGCAGGGCATACGAGCAGTACTTC. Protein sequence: CASSQEGGGRAYEQYF.

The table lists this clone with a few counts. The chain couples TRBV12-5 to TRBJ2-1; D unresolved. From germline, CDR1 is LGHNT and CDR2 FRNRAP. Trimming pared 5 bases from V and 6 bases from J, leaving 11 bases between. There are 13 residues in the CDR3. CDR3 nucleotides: TGTGCTAGTGGTCCCGACGCAGGCAATGAGCAGTTCTTC. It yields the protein CASGPDAGNEQFF.

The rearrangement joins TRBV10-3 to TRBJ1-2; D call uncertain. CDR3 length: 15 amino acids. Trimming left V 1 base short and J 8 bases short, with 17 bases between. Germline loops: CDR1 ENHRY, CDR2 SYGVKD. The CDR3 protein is CAISEWAGVLTGYTF. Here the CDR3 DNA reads TGTGCCATCAGTGAGTGGGCAGGCGTCCTGACCGGCTACACCTTC.

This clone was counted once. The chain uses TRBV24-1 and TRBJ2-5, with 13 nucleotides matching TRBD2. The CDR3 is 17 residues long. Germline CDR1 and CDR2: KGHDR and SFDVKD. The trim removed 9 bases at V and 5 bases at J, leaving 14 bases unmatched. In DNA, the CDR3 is TGTGCCACCGCCGCTGGACGGACTAGCGGGGGTGGCGAGACCCAGTACTTC. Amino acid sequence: CATAAGRTSGGGETQYF.

The CDR3 sequence: CASSGGAGMVNEQFF. DNA for the CDR3: TGTGCCAGCAGCGGGGGGGCAGGGATGGTAAATGAGCAGTTCTTC. This chain links TRBV7-7 with TRBJ2-1; TRBD2 is a possible D gene (7 bases). The CDR3 has 15 residues. Germline CDR1 SSHAT, CDR2 FNYEAQ (reference sequence). V lost 5 bases and J 7 bases, leaving 18 bases between the germline ends.

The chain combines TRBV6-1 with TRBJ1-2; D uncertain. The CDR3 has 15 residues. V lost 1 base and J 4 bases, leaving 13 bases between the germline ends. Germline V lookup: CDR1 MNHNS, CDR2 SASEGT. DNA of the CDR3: TGTGCCAGCAGTGAAGAGCCGATTCAGCGCTATGGCTACACCTTC. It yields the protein CASSEEPIQRYGYTF.

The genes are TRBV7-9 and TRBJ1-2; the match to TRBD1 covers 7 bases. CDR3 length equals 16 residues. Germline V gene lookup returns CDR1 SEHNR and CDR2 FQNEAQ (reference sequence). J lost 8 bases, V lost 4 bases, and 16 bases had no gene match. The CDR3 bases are TGTGCCAGCAGCTCCGTCCCCGGTGGACAGGACGGAGGCTACACCTTC. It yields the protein CASSSVPGGQDGGYTF.

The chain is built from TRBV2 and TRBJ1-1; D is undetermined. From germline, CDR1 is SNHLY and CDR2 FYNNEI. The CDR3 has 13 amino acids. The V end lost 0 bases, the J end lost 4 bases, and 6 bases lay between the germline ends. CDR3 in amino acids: CASSEAQFTEAFF. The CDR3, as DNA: TGTGCCAGCAGTGAAGCGCAGTTCACTGAAGCTTTCTTT.

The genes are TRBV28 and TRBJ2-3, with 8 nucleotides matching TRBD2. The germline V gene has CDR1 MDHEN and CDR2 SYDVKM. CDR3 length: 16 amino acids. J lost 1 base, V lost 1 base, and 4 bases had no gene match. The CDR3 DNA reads TGTGCCAGCAGTTTATTCGGGACTAGGGGCACAGATACGCAGTATTTT. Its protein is CASSLFGTRGTDTQYF.

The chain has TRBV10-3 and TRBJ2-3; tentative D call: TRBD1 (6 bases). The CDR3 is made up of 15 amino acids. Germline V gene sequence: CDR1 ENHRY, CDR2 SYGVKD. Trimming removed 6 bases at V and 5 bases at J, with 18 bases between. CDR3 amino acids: CAIRGARDTKDTQYF. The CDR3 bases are TGTGCCATCAGGGGGGCCCGGGACACCAAAGATACGCAGTATTTT.

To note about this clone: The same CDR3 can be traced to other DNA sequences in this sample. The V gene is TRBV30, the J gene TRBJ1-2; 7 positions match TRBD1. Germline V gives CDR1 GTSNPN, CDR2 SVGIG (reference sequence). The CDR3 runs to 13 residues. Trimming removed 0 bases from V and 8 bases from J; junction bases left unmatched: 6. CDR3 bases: TGTGCCTGGAGTGTAGGCAGGGACAGCGGCTACACCTTC. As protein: CAWSVGRDSGYTF.

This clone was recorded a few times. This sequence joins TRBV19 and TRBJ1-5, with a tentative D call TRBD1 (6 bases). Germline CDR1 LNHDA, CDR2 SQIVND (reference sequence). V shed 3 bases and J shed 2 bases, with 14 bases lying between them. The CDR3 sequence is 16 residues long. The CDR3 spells CASSILQGSGNQPQHF. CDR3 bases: TGTGCCAGTAGTATTTTACAGGGATCTGGCAATCAGCCCCAGCATTTT.

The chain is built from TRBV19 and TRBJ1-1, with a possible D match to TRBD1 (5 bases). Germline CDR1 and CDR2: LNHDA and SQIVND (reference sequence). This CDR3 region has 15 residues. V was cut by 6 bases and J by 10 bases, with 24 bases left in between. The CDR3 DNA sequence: TGTGCCAGTAGCCGGGGGAGTGGAGGGTTGGCTGCAGCTTTCTTT. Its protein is CASSRGSGGLAAAFF. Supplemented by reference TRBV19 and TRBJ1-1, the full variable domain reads DGGITQSPKYLFRKEGQNVTLSCEQNLNHDAMYWYRQDPGQGLRLIYYSQIVNDFQKGDIAEGYSVSREKKESFPLTVTSAQKNPTAFYLCASSRGSGGLAAAFFGQGTRLTVV.

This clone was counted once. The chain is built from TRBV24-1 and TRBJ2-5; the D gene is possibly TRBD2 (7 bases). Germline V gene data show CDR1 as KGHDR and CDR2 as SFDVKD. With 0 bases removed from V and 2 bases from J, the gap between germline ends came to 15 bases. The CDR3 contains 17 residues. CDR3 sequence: CATSDLGAGAKQETQYF. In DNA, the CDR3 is TGTGCCACCAGTGATTTGGGGGCGGGGGCGAAGCAAGAGACCCAGTACTTC.

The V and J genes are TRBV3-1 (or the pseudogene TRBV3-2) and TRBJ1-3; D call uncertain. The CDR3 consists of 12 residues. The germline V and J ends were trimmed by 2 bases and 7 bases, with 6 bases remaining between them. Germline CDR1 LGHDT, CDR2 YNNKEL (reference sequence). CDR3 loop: CASSQRGNTIYF. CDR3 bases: TGTGCCAGCAGCCAAAGAGGTAACACCATATATTTT.

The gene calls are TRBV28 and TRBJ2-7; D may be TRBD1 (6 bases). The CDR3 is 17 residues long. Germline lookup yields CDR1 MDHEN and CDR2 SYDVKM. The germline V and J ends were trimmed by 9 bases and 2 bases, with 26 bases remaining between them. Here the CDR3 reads CARSRDTISHEAYEQYF. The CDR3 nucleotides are TGTGCCAGGTCTCGGGACACCATCTCTCATGAAGCCTACGAGCAGTACTTC.

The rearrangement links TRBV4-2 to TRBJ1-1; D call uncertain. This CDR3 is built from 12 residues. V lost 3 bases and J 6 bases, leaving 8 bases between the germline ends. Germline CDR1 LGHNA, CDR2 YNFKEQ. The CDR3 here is CASSQSVAEAFF. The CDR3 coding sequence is TGTGCCAGCAGCCAGTCGGTGGCTGAAGCTTTCTTT.

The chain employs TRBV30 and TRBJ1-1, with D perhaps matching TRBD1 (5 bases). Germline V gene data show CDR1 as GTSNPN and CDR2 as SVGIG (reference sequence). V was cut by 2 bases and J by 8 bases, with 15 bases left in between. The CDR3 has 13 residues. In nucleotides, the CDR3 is TGTGCCTGGAGTCTTCCTGGAGGGGTGGAAGCTTTCTTT. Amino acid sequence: CAWSLPGGVEAFF. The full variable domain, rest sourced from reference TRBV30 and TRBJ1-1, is SQTIHQWPATLVQPVGSPLSLECTVEGTSNPNLYWYRQAAGRGLQLLFYSVGIGQISSEVPQNLSASRPQDRQFILSSKKLLLSDSGFYLCAWSLPGGVEAFFGQGTRLTVV.

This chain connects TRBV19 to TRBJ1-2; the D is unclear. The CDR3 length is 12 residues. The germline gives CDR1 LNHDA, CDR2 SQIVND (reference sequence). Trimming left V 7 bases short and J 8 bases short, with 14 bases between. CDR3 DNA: TGTGCCAGTAAGGTTCCCGGAGGAGGCTACACCTTC. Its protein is CASKVPGGGYTF.

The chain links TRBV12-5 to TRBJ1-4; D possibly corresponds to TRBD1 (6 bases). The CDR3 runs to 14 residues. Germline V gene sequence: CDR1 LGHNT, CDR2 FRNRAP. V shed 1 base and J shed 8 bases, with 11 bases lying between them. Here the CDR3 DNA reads TGTGCTAGTGGTTTGGAGGGAGGGGGAGAAAAACTGTTTTTT. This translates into CASGLEGGGEKLFF.